The sequence of this T cell receptor beta chain was determined in a study of cytotoxic CD8 clonotypes in ibrutinib-treated CLL. The CDR3 covers 13 residues. V lost 2 bases, J lost 10 bases, and 13 bases lay in between. General study results and limits: Private clonotypes, not public ones, expanded at ibrutinib response.

In the case of this clone: What it binds is not known.

Repertoires were generated with immunoSEQ multiplex PCR, while TCRdb's copy carries only in-frame clones and drops some. The sample lists tens of thousands of clones; 60% to 75% were seen once. The sequencing here drew on PBMCs, taken after 12 months of ibrutinib treatment. The V call is TRBV23-1, the J call TRBJ2-3; tentative D call: TRBD1 (6 bases). TRBV23-1 qualifies as an ORF whose function is uncertain. The receptor comes from a human donor with chronic lymphocytic leukemia. CDR3 nucleotide sequence: TGCGCCAGCAGTCAAACAGGGCTGCGGGCGCAGTATTTT. Residues: CASSQTGLRAQYF.